Following are 11 T cell receptor beta chains from one sample sequenced in a study of a mutant IDH1 vaccine in newly diagnosed glioma. These receptors' targets are unknown. Described time point: week 47, end of study. In the vaccine, a single dose held 300 ug of the mutant IDH1 20-mer peptide, along with topical imiquimod. Sequencing used immunoSEQ multiplex PCR; TCRdb keeps in-frame clones, though not all of them. The sample yields some 34,000 clones, 75% to 95% seen once. The sample in question was PBMCs, obtained from a glioma patient whose treatment included an IDH1 peptide vaccine. These receptors originate from a woman aged 40 to 50 with glioma.

This rearrangement joins TRBV28 to TRBJ1-5; 10 bases agree with TRBD1. The germline V gene encodes CDR1 MDHEN and CDR2 SYDVKM. The CDR3 loop spans 15 amino acids. Trimming took 5 bases from V and 2 from J; bases not matched to a gene: 3. The DNA for the CDR3 is TGTGCCAGCAGTGGGGACAGGGGAGGCAATCAGCCCCAGCATTTT. Translation: CASSGDRGGNQPQHF.

The chain joins TRBV5-4 to TRBJ1-2, with D tentatively TRBD1 (6 bases). Per germline, CDR1 SGHNT and CDR2 YYREEE (reference sequence). The CDR3 loop spans 14 amino acids. V was clipped by 5 bases and J by 4 bases, with 15 bases between them. The CDR3 spells CASRPWTASYGYTF. The CDR3 DNA reads as TGTGCCAGCAGGCCATGGACAGCGAGCTATGGCTACACCTTC. The full variable domain, rest sourced from reference TRBV5-4 and TRBJ1-2, is ETGVTQSPTHLIKTRGQQVTLRCSSQSGHNTVSWYQQALGQGPQFIFQYYREEENGRGNFPPRFSGLQFPNYSSELNVNALELDDSALYLCASRPWTASYGYTFGSGTRLTVV.

The table lists this clone with a few counts. This chain uses TRBV19 with TRBJ1-1; maybe TRBD1 (6 bases). The V end was cut by 3 bases, the J end by 4 bases, with 15 bases between. CDR3 length: 15 amino acids. Germline lookup yields CDR1 LNHDA and CDR2 SQIVND (reference sequence). The CDR3 region has the DNA TGTGCCAGTAGTATTGTGGGGGCGAGGGGCACTGAAGCTTTCTTT. Residues: CASSIVGARGTEAFF.

This chain joins TRBV5-1 and TRBJ1-2; 7 bases agree with TRBD1. Germline values: CDR1 SGHRS, CDR2 YFSETQ. J gave up 6 bases and V 0 bases, and 5 bases lay outside the gene matches. The CDR3 length is 14 residues. CDR3 sequence: CASSLARGGHGYTF. CDR3 nucleotide sequence: TGCGCCAGCAGCTTGGCCAGGGGGGGACATGGCTACACCTTC.

The chain couples TRBV29-1 to TRBJ1-1, with D unresolved. CDR1 is SQVTM, CDR2 ANQGSEA, per germline. Between the trimmed V and J ends, which lost 7 bases and 5 bases, there was a span of 14 bases. The CDR3 is 12 amino acids. The CDR3 is CSETSSGTEAFF. The CDR3 nucleotides read TGCAGCGAGACGAGTTCGGGGACTGAAGCTTTCTTT.

This clone was picked up one time. CDR3 amino acids: CASSYSQGVDAFF. CDR3 DNA: TGTGCCAGCAGTTACTCCCAGGGGGTCGATGCTTTCTTT. The J gene is TRBJ1-1, the V gene TRBV6-5; 7 bases are a match to TRBD1. The CDR3 loop spans 13 amino acids. Germline CDR1 and CDR2: MNHEY and SVGAGI. The trim removed 0 bases at V and 11 bases at J, leaving 6 bases unmatched.

The V and J genes are TRBV7-2 and TRBJ2-5; 7 positions match TRBD1. This CDR3 is built from 15 residues. Germline values: CDR1 SGHTA, CDR2 FQGNSA. V lost 5 bases and J lost 3; bases outside the gene matches: 9. The CDR3, as DNA: TGTGCCAGCAGCCCCCAGTGGGACAGAAAAGAGACCCAGTACTTC. This encodes CASSPQWDRKETQYF.

The rearrangement joins TRBV25-1 to TRBJ2-3; no reliable D call. Germline CDR1 is MGHDK and CDR2 is SYGVNS. V lost 1 base and J 0 bases, leaving 8 bases between the germline ends. The CDR3 contains 15 residues. The CDR3 loop is CASSELLVSTDTQYF. The CDR3 DNA follows: TGTGCCAGCAGTGAATTGCTAGTTAGCACAGATACGCAGTATTTT.

The chain recombines TRBV2 with TRBJ2-1; D unresolved. Trimming stripped 6 bases from V and 2 bases from J, with 8 bases between. From germline, CDR1 is SNHLY and CDR2 FYNNEI. This CDR3 comprises 13 residues. The CDR3 DNA is TGTGCCAGCAGGGGGTCCCCCTACAATGAGCAGTTCTTC. This gives the protein CASRGSPYNEQFF.

This clone was seen only a few times. This rearrangement joins TRBV6-6 to TRBJ1-1; D may be TRBD1 (5 bases). The V gene lost 2 bases and the J gene lost 5 bases, with 9 bases spanning the gap. Germline V gene sequence: CDR1 MNHNY, CDR2 SVGAGI (reference sequence). The CDR3 length is 13 residues. The DNA of the CDR3 is TGTGCCAGCAGTTACGGACAAGTAACTGAAGCTTTCTTT. Protein product: CASSYGQVTEAFF.

This clone was recorded once. The gene calls are TRBV4-3 and TRBJ2-2; a weak D match, TRBD2 (5 bases). Per the germline V gene, CDR1 is LGHNA and CDR2 is YSLEER. The CDR3 runs to 14 residues. The V gene lost 0 bases and the J gene lost 6 bases, with 8 bases spanning the gap. CDR3 region: CASSQERGPGELFF. The DNA for the CDR3 is TGCGCCAGCAGCCAAGAACGGGGTCCCGGGGAGCTGTTTTTT.